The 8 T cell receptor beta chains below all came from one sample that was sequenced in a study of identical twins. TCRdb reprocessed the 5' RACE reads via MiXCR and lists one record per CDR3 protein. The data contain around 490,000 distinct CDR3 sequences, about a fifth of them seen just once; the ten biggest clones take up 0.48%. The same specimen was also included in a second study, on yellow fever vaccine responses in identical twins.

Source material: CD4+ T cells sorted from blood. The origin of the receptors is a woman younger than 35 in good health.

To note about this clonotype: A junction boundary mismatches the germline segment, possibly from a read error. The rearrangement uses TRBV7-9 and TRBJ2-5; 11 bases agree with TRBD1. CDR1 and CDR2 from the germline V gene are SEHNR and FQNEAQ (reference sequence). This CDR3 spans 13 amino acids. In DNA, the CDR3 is TGTGCCAGCAGCTACTCGGACAGGGGGCCCGAGTCCTTC. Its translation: CASSYSDRGPESF.

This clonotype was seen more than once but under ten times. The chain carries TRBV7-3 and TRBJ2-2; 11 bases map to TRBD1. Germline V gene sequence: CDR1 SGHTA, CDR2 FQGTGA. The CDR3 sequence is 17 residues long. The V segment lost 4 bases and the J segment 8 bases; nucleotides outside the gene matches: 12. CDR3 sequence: CASSYRTGGDKKGELFF. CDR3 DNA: TGTGCCAGCAGCTACCGGACAGGGGGCGATAAGAAAGGGGAGCTGTTTTTT.

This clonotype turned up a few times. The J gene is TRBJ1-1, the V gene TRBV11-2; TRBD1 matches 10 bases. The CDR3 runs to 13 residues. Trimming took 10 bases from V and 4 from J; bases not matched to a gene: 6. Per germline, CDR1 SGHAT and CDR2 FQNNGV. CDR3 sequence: CATAGQGVTEAFF. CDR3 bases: TGTGCCACAGCCGGACAGGGGGTCACTGAAGCTTTCTTT.

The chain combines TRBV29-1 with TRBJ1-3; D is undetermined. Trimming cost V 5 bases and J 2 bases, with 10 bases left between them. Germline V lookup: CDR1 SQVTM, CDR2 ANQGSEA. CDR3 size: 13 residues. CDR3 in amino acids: CSVMGPPGNTIYF. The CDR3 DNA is TGCAGCGTTATGGGCCCCCCTGGAAACACCATATATTTT.

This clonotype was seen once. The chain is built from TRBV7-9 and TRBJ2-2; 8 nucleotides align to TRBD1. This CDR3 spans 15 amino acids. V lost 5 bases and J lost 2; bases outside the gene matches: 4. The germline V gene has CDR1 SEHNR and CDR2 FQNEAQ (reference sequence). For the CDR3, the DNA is TGTGCCAGCAGCCGGACAGGGACAAACACCGGGGAGCTGTTTTTT. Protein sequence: CASSRTGTNTGELFF.

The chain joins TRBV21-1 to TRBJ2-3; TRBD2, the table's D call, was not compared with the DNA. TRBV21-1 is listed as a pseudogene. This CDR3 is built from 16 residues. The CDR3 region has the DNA TGTGCCAGCAGCAAATGGGACTATTCCTTCACAGATACGCAGTATTTT. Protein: CASSKWDYSFTDTQYF.

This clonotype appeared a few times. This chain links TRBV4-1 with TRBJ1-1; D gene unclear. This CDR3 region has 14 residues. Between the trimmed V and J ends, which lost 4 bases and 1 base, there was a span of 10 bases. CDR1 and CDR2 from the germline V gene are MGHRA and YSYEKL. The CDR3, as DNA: TGCGCCAGCAGCCCGGACGGAGAGAACACTGAAGCTTTCTTT. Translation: CASSPDGENTEAFF.

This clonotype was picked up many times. CDR3 in amino acids: CASSFSGLAEQFF. The CDR3 bases are TGCGCCAGCAGCTTCTCGGGACTAGCAGAGCAGTTCTTC. V gene TRBV5-1 combines with J gene TRBJ2-1; 9 nucleotides match TRBD2. CDR3 size: 13 residues. Trimming cost V 2 bases and J 10 bases; bases outside gene matches: 4. Germline-derived CDR1 and CDR2 are SGHRS and YFSETQ.